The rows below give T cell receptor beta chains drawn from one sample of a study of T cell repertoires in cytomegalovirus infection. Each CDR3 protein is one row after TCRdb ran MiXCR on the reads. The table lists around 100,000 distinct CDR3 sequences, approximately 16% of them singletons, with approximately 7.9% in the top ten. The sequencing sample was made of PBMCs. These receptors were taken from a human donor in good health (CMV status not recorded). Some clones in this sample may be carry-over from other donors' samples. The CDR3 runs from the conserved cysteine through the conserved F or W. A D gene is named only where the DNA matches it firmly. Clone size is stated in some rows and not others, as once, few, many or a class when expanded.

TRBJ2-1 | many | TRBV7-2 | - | CASSLAGDDEQFF | TGTGCCAGCAGCTTAGCAGGGGACGATGAGCAGTTCTTC
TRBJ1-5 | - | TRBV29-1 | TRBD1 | CSAGTDSNQPQHF | TGCAGCGCCGGGACAGATAGCAATCAGCCCCAGCATTTT
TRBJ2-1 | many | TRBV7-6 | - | CASSLEQGSYNEQFF | TGTGCCAGCAGCTTAGAACAGGGCTCCTACAATGAGCAGTTCTTC
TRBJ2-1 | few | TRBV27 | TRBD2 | CASSPHTGGLKEQFF | TGTGCCAGCAGTCCCCACACGGGGGGGTTGAAGGAGCAGTTCTTC
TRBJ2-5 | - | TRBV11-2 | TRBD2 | CASSFLAGRETQYF | TGTGCCAGCAGCTTCCTAGCGGGGAGAGAGACCCAGTACTTC
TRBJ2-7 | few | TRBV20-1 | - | CSATQGYGYEQYF | TGCAGTGCTACGCAGGGATATGGGTACGAGCAGTACTTC
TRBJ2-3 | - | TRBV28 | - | CASSQPGAADTQYF | TGTGCCAGCAGTCAACCGGGGGCGGCAGATACGCAGTATTTT
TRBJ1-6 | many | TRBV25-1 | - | CASSTHDGSNSPLHF | TGTGCCAGCAGTACCCACGACGGTTCCAATTCACCCCTCCACTTT
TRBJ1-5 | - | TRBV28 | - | CASMGGGGNQPQHF | TGTGCCAGCATGGGGGGAGGTGGCAATCAGCCCCAGCATTTT
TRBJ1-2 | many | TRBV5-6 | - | CASIGRRDYYGYTF | TGTGCCAGCATCGGAAGAAGGGACTACTATGGCTACACCTTC
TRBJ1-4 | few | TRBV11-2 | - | CASSFGWENEKLFF | TGTGCCAGCAGCTTCGGATGGGAAAATGAAAAACTGTTTTTT
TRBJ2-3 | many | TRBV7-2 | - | CASSLTPSEQYF | TGTGCCAGCAGCTTAACCCCTAGCGAGCAGTATTTT
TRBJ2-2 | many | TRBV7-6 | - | CASSLGGSTGELFF | TGTGCCAGCAGCTTAGGGGGGAGCACCGGGGAGCTGTTTTTT
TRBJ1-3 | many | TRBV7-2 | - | CASSPATGYSGNTIYF | TGTGCCAGCAGCCCCGCGACAGGTTACTCTGGAAACACCATATATTTT
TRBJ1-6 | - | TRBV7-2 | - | CAGRGGGGGPSPLHF | TGTGCCGGGAGGGGGGGTGGGGGGGGGCCCTCACCCCTCCACTTT
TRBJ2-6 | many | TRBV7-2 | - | CASSFKAPGANVLTF | TGTGCCAGCAGCTTCAAAGCCCCTGGGGCCAACGTCCTGACTTTC
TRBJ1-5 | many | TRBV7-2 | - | CASSVNSNQPQHF | TGTGCCAGCAGCGTAAACAGCAATCAGCCCCAGCATTTT
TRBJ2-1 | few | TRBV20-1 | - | CSARYDNEQFF | TGCAGTGCTAGATACGACAATGAGCAGTTCTTC
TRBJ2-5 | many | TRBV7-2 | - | CASSGTGDRETQYF | TGTGCCAGCAGTGGGACGGGCGACCGGGAGACCCAGTACTTC